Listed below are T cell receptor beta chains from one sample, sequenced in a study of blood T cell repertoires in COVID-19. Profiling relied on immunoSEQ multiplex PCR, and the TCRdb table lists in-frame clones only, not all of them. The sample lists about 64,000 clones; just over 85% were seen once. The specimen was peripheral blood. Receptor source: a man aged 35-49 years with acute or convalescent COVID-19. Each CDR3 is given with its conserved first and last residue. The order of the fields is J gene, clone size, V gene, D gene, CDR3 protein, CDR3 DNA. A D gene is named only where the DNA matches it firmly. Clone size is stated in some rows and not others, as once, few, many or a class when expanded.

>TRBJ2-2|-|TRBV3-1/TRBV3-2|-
CASSQVSTGELFF
TGTGCCAGCAGCCAAGTCTCGACCGGGGAGCTGTTTTTT
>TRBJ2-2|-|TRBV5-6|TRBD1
CASSLTGQSTGELFF
TGTGCCAGCAGCTTGACGGGACAGAGCACCGGGGAGCTGTTTTTT
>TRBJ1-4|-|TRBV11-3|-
CASSLDYPPKLFF
TGTGCCAGCAGCTTAGATTATCCCCCAAAACTGTTTTTT
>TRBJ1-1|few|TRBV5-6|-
CASSLLQAGNTEAFF
TGTGCCAGCAGCTTGTTACAGGCCGGGAACACTGAAGCTTTCTTT
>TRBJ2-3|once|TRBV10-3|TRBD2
CAISEGTSGGTDTQYF
TGTGCCATCAGTGAGGGGACTAGCGGGGGGACAGATACGCAGTATTTT
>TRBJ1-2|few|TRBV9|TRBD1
CASSGLQGRVYGYTF
TGTGCCAGCAGCGGATTACAGGGGAGAGTTTATGGCTACACCTTC
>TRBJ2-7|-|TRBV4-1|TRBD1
CASSYRGQAYEQYF
TGCGCCAGCAGTTACAGGGGCCAGGCCTACGAGCAGTACTTC
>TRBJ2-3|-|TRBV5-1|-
CASRDEPGVHSDTQYF
TGCGCCAGCAGGGACGAGCCGGGAGTGCATTCAGATACGCAGTATTTT
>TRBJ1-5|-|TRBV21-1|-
CASSRSGQGRQPQHF
TGTGCCAGCTCCCGGTCTGGACAGGGGCGTCAGCCCCAGCATTTT
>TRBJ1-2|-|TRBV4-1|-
CASSQEFERGTDGYTF
TGCGCCAGCAGCCAAGAATTCGAGCGGGGTACGGATGGCTACACCTTC
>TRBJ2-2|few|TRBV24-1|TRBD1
CATSDLGRTGASLDTGELFF
TGTGCCACCAGTGATTTAGGGAGGACAGGGGCGTCATTGGACACCGGGGAGCTGTTTTTT
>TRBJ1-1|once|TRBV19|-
CASSIKAGTGNTEAFF
TGTGCCAGTAGTATCAAAGCGGGGACGGGGAACACTGAAGCTTTCTTT
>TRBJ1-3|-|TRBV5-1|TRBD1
CASSKGTAGNTIYF
TGCGCCAGCAGCAAAGGGACAGCTGGAAACACCATATATTTT
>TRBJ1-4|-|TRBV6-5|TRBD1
CASKFSETGNEKLFF
TGTGCCAGCAAGTTTTCCGAGACAGGGAATGAAAAACTGTTTTTT
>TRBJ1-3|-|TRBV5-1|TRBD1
CASSLGGQGSSGNTIYF
TGCGCCAGCAGCTTAGGAGGACAGGGAAGCTCTGGAAACACCATATATTTT
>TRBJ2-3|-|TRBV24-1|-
CATSSAIPGTDTQYF
TGTGCCACCAGTTCCGCTATTCCGGGGACAGATACGCAGTATTTT
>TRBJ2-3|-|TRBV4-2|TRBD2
CASSQERLAGPQDTQYF
TGTGCCAGCAGCCAGGAACGGTTAGCGGGGCCCCAAGATACGCAGTATTTT
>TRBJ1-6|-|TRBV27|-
CASRHHRDTAFSPLHF
TGTGCCAGCAGGCATCACCGGGACACAGCTTTCTCACCCCTCCACTTT
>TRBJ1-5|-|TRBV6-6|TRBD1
CASSRPPGQSPKGNQPQHF
TGTGCCAGCAGTCGTCCCCCGGGACAGTCCCCTAAAGGCAATCAGCCCCAGCATTTT
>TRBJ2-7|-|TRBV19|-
CASRKGGSYEQYF
TGTGCCAGTAGAAAGGGAGGAAGTTACGAGCAGTACTTC
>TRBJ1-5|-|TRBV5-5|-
CASSLVPGSNQPQHF
TGTGCCAGCAGCTTGGTCCCCGGGAGCAATCAGCCCCAGCATTTT
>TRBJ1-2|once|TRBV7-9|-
CASSLGTAYGYTF
TGTGCCAGCAGCTTAGGGACAGCTTATGGCTACACCTTC
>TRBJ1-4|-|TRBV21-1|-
CASSKRRDSVPATNEKLFF
TGTGCCAGCAGCAAAAGGCGGGACAGTGTACCTGCAACTAATGAAAAACTGTTTTTT
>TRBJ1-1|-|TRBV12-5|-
CASGLGMGLRGDTEAFF
-
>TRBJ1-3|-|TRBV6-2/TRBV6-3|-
CASSYDGFGNTIYF
TGTGCCAGCAGTTACGACGGGTTCGGAAACACCATATATTTT
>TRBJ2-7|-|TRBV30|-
CAWSVLGGPVDEQYF
TGTGCCTGGAGTGTACTCGGGGGGCCGGTAGACGAGCAGTACTTC
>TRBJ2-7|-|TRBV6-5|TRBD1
CATGDRDRQYEQYF
TGTGCCACGGGGGACCGGGACAGGCAATACGAGCAGTACTTC
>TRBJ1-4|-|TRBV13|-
CASSLSPRSEKLFF
TGTGCCAGCAGCTTATCCCCGCGGAGTGAAAAACTGTTTTTT
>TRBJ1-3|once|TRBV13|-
CASSLGAGTNSGNTIYF
TGTGCCAGCAGCTTGGGGGCAGGTACCAACTCTGGAAACACCATATATTTT
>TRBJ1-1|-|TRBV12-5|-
CASGSRGGYTEAFF
TGTGCTAGTGGCTCCCGGGGGGGATATACTGAAGCTTTCTTT
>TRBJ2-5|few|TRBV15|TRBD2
CATSLSPSGGETQYF
TGTGCCACCAGTTTATCTCCTAGCGGGGGGGAGACCCAGTACTTC
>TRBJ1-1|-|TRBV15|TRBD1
CATSISRGRNTEAFF
TGTGCCACCAGCATATCGAGGGGGCGGAACACTGAAGCTTTCTTT
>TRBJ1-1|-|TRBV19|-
CASSSGRAGTEAFF
TGTGCCAGTAGTAGCGGGAGGGCCGGAACTGAAGCTTTCTTT
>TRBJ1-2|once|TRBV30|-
CAWSVGSAANYGYTF
TGTGCCTGGAGTGTTGGGAGTGCCGCTAACTATGGCTACACCTTC
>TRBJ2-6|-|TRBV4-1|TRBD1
CASSTTPGGSGANVLTF
TGCGCCAGCAGCACCACCCCAGGGGGCTCTGGGGCCAACGTCCTGACTTTC
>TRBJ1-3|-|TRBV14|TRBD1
CASSPGGQGGNTIYF
TGTGCCAGCAGCCCCGGGGGACAGGGGGGAAACACCATATATTTT
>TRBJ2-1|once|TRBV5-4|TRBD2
CASSPGLAGWNEQFF
TGTGCCAGCAGCCCCGGACTAGCAGGATGGAATGAGCAGTTCTTC
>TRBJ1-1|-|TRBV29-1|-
CSVGDGGMNTEAFF
TGCAGCGTTGGGGACGGGGGGATGAACACTGAAGCTTTCTTT
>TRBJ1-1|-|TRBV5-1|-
CASSPRPREDTEAFF
TGCGCCAGCAGCCCCCGGCCCCGAGAGGACACTGAAGCTTTCTTT
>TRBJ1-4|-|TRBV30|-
CAWSAPRRAQEKLFF
TGTGCCTGGAGCGCGCCCAGGCGGGCTCAGGAAAAACTGTTTTTT
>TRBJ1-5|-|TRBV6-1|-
CASSAIGGLIPRQPQHF
TGTGCCAGCAGTGCCATAGGTGGGCTCATTCCCAGGCAGCCCCAGCATTTT
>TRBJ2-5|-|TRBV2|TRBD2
CASSETRGEETQYF
TGTGCCAGCAGCGAGACCCGGGGGGAAGAGACCCAGTACTTC